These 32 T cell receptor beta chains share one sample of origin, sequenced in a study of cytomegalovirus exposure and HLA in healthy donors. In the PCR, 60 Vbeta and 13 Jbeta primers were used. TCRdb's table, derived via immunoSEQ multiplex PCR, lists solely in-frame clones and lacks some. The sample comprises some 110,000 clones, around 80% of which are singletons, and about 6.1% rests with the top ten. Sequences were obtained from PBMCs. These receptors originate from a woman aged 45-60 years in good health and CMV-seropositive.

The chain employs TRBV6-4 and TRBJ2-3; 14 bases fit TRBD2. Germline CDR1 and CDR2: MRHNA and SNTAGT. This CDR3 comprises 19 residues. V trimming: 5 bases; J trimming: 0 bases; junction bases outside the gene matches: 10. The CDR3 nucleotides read TGTGCCAGCAGTCGCTTCGGACTAGCGGGGGGAACTAGCACAGATACGCAGTATTTT. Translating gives CASSRFGLAGGTSTDTQYF.

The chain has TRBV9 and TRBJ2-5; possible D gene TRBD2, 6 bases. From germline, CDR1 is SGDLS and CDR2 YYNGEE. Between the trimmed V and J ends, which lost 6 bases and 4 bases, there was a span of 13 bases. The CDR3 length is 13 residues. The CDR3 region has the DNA TGTGCCAGCAACCGACTAGTGTCAGAGACCCAGTACTTC. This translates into CASNRLVSETQYF.

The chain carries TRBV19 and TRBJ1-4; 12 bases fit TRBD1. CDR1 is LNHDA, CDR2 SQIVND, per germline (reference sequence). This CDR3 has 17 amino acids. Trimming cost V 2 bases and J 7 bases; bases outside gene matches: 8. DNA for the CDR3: TGTGCCAGTAGTATATGGGGACAGGGGGCGCGCATTGAAAAACTGTTTTTT. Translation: CASSIWGQGARIEKLFF.

Here the CDR3 reads CASSEYGAGQGIYGYTF. In nucleotides, the CDR3 is TGTGCCAGTAGTGAATATGGTGCGGGACAGGGGATCTATGGCTACACCTTC. This chain joins TRBV19 and TRBJ1-2; 10 bases map to TRBD1. The ends lost 5 bases at V and 4 bases at J; junction bases unmatched: 13. Germline V CDR1 and CDR2: LNHDA, SQIVND (reference sequence). The CDR3 is 17 residues long.

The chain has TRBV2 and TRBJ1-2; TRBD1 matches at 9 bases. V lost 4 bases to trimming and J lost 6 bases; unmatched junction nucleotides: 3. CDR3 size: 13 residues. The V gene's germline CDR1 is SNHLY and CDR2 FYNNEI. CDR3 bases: TGTGCCAGCAGTGGGACAGGGGTGAATGGCTACACCTTC. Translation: CASSGTGVNGYTF.

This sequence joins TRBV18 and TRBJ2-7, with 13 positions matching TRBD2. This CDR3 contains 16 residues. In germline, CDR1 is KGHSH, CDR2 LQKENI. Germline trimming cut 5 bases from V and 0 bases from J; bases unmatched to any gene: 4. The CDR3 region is CASSGLAGVSSYEQYF. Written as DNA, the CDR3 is TGTGCCAGCTCAGGACTAGCGGGGGTTAGCTCCTACGAGCAGTACTTC.

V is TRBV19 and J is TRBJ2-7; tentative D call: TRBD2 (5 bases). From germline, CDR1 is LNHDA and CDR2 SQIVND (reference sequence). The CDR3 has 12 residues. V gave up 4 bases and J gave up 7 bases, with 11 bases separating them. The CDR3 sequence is CASSRGGREQYF. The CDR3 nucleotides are TGTGCCAGTAGTAGAGGAGGCCGGGAGCAGTACTTC.

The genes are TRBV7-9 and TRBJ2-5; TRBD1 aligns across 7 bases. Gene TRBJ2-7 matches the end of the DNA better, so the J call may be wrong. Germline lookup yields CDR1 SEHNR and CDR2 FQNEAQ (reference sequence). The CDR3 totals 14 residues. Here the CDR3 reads CASSPGTVTHEQYF. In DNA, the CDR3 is TGTGCCAGCAGTCCCGGGACAGTTACTCACGAGCAGTACTTC.

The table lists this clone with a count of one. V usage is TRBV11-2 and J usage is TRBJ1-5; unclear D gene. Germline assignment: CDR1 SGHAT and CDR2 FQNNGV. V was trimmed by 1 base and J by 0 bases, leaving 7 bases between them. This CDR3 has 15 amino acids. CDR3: CASSLGSFSNQPQHF. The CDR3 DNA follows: TGTGCCAGCAGCTTAGGGAGCTTTAGCAATCAGCCCCAGCATTTT.

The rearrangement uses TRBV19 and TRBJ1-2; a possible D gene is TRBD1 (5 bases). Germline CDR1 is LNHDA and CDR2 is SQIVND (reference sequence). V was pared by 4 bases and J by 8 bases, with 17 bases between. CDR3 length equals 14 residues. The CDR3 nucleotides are TGTGCCAGTAGTAAGCGCCCGACCTGGGGCGGCTACACCTTC. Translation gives CASSKRPTWGGYTF.

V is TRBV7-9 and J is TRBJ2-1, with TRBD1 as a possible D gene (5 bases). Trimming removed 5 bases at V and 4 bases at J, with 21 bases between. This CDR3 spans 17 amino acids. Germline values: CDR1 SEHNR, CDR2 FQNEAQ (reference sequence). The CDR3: CASSPHGHLVFYNEQFF. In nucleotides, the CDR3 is TGTGCCAGCAGCCCACACGGACATCTCGTGTTTTACAATGAGCAGTTCTTC.

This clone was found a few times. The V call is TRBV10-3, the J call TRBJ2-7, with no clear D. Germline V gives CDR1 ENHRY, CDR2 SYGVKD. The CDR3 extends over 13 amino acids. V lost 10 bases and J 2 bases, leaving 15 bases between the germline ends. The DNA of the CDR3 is TGTGCCACCCGGTCCCCCAGGACCTACGAGCAGTACTTC. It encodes CATRSPRTYEQYF.

The chain's CDR3 is CASSPRETGELFF. The DNA of the CDR3 is TGTGCCAGCAGCCCCCGGGAGACCGGGGAGCTGTTTTTT. This sequence joins TRBV7-3 and TRBJ2-2; D is perhaps TRBD2 (6 bases). CDR3 length equals 13 residues. With 5 bases removed from V and 5 bases from J, the gap between germline ends came to 9 bases. Germline CDR1 is SGHTA and CDR2 is FQGTGA. Supplemented by reference TRBV7-3 and TRBJ2-2, the full variable domain reads GAGVSQTPSNKVTEKGKYVELRCDPISGHTALYWYRQSLGQGPEFLIYFQGTGAADDSGLPNDRFFAVRPEGSVSTLKIQRTERGDSAVYLCASSPRETGELFFGEGSRLTVL.

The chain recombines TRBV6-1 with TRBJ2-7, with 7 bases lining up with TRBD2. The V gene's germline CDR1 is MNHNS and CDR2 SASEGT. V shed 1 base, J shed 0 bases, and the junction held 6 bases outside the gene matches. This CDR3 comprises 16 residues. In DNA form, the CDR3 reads TGTGCCAGCAGTGAAGATATGGGGGGGTTCTCCTACGAGCAGTACTTC. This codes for CASSEDMGGFSYEQYF.

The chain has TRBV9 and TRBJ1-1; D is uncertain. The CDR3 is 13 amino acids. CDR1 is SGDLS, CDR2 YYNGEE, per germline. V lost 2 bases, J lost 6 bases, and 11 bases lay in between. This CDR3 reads CASSVIGIAEAFF. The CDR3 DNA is TGTGCCAGCAGCGTTATCGGTATCGCTGAAGCTTTCTTT. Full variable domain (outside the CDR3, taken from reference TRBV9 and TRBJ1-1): DSGVTQTPKHLITATGQRVTLRCSPRSGDLSVYWYQQSLDQGLQFLIQYYNGEERAKGNILERFSAQQFPDLHSELNLSSLELGDSALYFCASSVIGIAEAFFGQGTRLTVV.

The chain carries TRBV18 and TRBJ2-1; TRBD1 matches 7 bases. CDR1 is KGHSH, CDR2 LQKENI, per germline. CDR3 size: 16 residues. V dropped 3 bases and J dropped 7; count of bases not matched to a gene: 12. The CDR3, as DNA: TGTGCCAGCTCACCGGCCGACAGGGTGATATCTAATGAGCAGTTCTTC. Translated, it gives CASSPADRVISNEQFF.

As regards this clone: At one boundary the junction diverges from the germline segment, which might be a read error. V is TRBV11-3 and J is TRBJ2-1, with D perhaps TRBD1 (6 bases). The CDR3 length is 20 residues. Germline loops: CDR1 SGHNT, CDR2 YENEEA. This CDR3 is CASSHTDRWAGPSSYSEQFF. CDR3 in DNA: TGTGCCAGCAGCCACACTGACAGGTGGGCTGGGCCGAGCTCCTACAGTGAGCAGTTCTTC.

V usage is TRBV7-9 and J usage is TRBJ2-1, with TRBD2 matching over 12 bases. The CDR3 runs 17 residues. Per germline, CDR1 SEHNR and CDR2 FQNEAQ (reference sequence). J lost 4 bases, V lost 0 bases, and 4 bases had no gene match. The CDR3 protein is CASSLAGTSGLYNEQFF. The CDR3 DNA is TGTGCCAGCAGCTTAGCGGGGACTAGCGGGCTTTACAATGAGCAGTTCTTC.

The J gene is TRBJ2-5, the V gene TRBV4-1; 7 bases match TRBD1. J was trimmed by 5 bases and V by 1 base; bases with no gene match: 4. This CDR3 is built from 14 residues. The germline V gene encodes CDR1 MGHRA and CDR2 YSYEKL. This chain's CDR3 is CASSQGQGWETQYF. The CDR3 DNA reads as TGCGCCAGCAGCCAAGGACAGGGTTGGGAGACCCAGTACTTC.

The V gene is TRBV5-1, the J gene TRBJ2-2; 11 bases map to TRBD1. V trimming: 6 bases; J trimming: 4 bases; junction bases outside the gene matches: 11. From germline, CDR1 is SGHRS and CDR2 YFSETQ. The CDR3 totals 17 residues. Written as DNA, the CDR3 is TGCGCCAGCACTCCCTTCGGGACAGGGGGGGTCACCGGGGAGCTGTTTTTT. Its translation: CASTPFGTGGVTGELFF.

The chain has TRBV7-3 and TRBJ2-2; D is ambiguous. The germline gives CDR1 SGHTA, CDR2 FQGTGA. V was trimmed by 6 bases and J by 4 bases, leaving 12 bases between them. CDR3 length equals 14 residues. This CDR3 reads CASSTGSGTGELFF. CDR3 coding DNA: TGTGCCAGCAGTACTGGTTCCGGCACCGGGGAGCTGTTTTTT.

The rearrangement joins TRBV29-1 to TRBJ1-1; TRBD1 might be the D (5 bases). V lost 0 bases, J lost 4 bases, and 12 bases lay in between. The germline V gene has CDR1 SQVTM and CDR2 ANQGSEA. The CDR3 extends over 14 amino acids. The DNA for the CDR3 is TGCAGCGTTGAAGAACGGCCAGGGCCCACTGAAGCTTTCTTT. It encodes CSVEERPGPTEAFF.

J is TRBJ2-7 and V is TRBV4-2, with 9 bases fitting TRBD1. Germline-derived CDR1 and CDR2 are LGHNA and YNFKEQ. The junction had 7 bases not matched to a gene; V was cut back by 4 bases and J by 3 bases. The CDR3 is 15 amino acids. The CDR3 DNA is TGTGCCAGCAGCCGAGCCGGGACAGGGATCTACGAGCAGTACTTC. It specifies CASSRAGTGIYEQYF.

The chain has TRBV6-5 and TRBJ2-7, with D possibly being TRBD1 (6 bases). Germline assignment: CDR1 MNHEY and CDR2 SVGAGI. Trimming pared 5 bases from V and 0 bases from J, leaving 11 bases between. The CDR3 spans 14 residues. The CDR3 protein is CASSTTGSSYEQYF. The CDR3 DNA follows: TGTGCCAGCAGTACCACAGGGAGCTCCTACGAGCAGTACTTC.

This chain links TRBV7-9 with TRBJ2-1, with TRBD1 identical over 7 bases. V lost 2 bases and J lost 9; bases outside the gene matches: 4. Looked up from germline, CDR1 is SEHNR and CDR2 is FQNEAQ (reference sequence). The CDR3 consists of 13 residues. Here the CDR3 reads CASSLTGVGEQFF. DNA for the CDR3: TGTGCCAGCAGCTTAACAGGGGTTGGTGAGCAGTTCTTC.

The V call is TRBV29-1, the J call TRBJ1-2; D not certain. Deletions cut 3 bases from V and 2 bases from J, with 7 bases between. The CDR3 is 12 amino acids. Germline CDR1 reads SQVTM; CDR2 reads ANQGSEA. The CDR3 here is CSVDSRNYGYTF. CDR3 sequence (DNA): TGCAGCGTTGACTCCAGGAACTATGGCTACACCTTC.

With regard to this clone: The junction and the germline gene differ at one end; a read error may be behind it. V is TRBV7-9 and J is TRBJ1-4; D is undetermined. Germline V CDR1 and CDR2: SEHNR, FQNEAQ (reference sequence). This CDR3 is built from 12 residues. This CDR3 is CSSSFINEKLFF. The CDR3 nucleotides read TGTTCCAGCAGCTTCATTAATGAAAAACTGTTTTTT.

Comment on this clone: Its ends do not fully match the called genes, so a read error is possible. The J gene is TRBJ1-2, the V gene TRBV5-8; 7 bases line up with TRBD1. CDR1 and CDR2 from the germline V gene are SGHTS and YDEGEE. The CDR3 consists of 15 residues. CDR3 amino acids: CASNLKGGAFYGYTF. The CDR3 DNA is TGTGCCAGCAACTTGAAAGGGGGCGCGTTCTATGGCTACACCTTC.

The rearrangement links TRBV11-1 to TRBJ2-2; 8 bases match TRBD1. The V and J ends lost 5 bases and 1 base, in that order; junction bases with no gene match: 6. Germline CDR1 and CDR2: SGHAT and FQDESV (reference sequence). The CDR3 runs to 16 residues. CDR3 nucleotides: TGTGCCAGCAGCACCCAGGGGGCCGGGAACACCGGGGAGCTGTTTTTT. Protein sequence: CASSTQGAGNTGELFF.

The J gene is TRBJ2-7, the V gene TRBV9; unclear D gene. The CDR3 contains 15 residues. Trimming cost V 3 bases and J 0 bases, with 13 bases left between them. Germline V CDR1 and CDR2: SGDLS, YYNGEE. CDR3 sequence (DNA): TGTGCCAGCAGCGAGCACCGGCCGGGCTCCTACGAGCAGTACTTC. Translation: CASSEHRPGSYEQYF.

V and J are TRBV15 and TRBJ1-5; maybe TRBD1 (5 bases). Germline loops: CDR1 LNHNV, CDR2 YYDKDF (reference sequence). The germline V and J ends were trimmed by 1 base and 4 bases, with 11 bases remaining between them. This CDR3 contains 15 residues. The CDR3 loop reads CATSRVGRGNQPQHF. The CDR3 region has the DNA TGTGCCACCAGCAGAGTGGGGCGGGGGAATCAGCCCCAGCATTTT.

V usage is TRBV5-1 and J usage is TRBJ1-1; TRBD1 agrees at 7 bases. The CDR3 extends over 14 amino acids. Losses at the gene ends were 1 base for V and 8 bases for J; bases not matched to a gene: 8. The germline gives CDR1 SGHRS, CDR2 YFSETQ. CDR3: CASSLNTGAKEAFF. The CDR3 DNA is TGCGCCAGCAGCTTGAATACAGGGGCGAAGGAAGCTTTCTTT.